This T cell receptor beta chain was recorded in a study of cytomegalovirus exposure and HLA in healthy donors (dated by TCRdb to 2015 to 2018). For the wider study: An earlier analysis of approximately 640 of the donors reported about 290 Gb of sequence data and some 120 million unique TCR beta sequences from about 179 million T cells. An early release that covered about 600 HLA-typed donors contained 300 to 350 gigabases of sequencing data and around 80 million unique TCR sequences. Among the roughly 390 genotyped donors, around 81% belonged to the genetic ancestry cluster associated with self-reported Caucasian donors. The aim of the study was to test whether cataloging public T cell receptors could identify signatures of past pathogen exposure. Using immunosequencing, the study profiled T cell repertoires from 666 subjects and related those repertoires to cytomegalovirus serostatus. Besides the first cohort of around 700 subjects, a separate validation cohort made up of 120 or so different subjects was used. High-throughput TCR immunosequencing, statistical association of individual TCRs with disease status, and machine learning were combined to predict cytomegalovirus infection status. A later analysis re-examined previously published TCR beta repertoires from hundreds of donors and added high-resolution HLA genotyping to investigate patterns of TCR occurrence. In the later analysis, no new phenotypic data were used to find candidate immune exposures; instead, reliance was placed on TCR beta sequences and their occurrence across donors. In an earlier analysis of 587 of the donors, high-throughput TCR beta sequencing was used to judge whether each TCR beta V gene segment behaved as functional or pseudogenic. Donor age, sex, ethnicity and CMV serostatus were compiled alongside the repertoire data. A later genetic analysis used genome-wide SNP genotypes for about three fifths of the 666 donors, treating that subset as a discovery cohort. All discovery cohort repertoires had been generated on a single sequencing platform. HLA typing included class I and class II loci at four-digit resolution. Typing coverage varied by locus: roughly 629-640 donors for A, B, C, DRB1 and DQB1; 500 to 550 for DQA1; 600 to 610 for DPA1; more than 450 for DPB1. Because of strong linkage in the cohort, five DR-DQ haplotypes were treated as single units for association and clustering. On average, around 240,000 unique TCR beta nucleotide sequences were sequenced per donor among a few hundred genotyped donors of the cohort, with 15% to 20% of those sequences being non-productive. Overall study results and their limits: Linkage disequilibrium might explain the correlated functional status among segregating V segments, but an unknown experimental factor could not be ruled out. In vitro tests confirmed that a few of the cytomegalovirus-associated TCR beta chains recognize cytomegalovirus antigens. A further reported finding was that TCR beta sequences accurately predicted the HLA-A and HLA-B alleles for most subjects in the first cohort. The authors suggested that the approach could potentially be generalized to other disease states and immunological phenotypes. This cohort had only TCR beta chains sequenced, and the lack of alpha or paired-chain data limited which features could be detected. Specific HLA alleles were associated with 16,951 TCR beta sequences at a false discovery rate of 0.05 in a later analysis. The presence/absence analyses assumed that sequencing depth was roughly uniform across donors, and that assumption may not be true. In a later genetic analysis, a missense DCLRE1C variant was associated with V-gene and J-gene trimming of TCR beta chains, and the association was replicated in an independent cohort. In a later analysis, most CMV-associated TCR beta chains were found to appear HLA-restricted, with HLA associations seemingly driven largely by CMV exposure. Immune exposure information for the cohort was limited to CMV serostatus. Most TCR sequences were observed very rarely across donors, whereas some public TCRs were present in many individuals. A later analysis found that HLA-associated TCR beta chains were more clonally expanded and had lower generation probabilities than equally common non-associated chains. In a later analysis, the rate of TCR association differed among HLA loci, with DRB1 alleles having the most associated TCRs and HLA-C alleles having the fewest. HLA typing was unavailable for some donors at each locus, so association tests used only the typed subset. Some IMGT-functional V segments, including TRBV6-2 and TRBV6-3, could not be distinguished by the 87-base-pair reads and were therefore excluded. The classifier was reported to diagnose cytomegalovirus status with high specificity and sensitivity in both the original and validation cohorts. Several of the top co-occurrence clusters appeared to be linked to parvovirus B19, influenza, CMV and Epstein-Barr virus, according to a later analysis. Strong co-occurrence of HLA alleles, especially DR and DQ, made assigning TCR associations to individual alleles difficult. A cluster of highly shared sequence variants was judged likely to be a technical artifact of the sequencing pipeline. Compared with the 666-donor mean, donors in an Asian-associated ancestry cluster had fewer N-insertions in productive TCRs, according to a later genetic analysis. Seventeen rarely observed V segments, including chromosome 9 orphons, were excluded from the earlier analysis of a few hundred of the donors because counts were too low. The study listed 150 to 200 TCR beta chains as associated with cytomegalovirus. Broadly in line with IMGT annotations, most TCR beta V segments showed up in productive rearrangements about 87% or about 30% of the time in an earlier analysis of 450 to 750 of the donors.

A remark on this clone: Its antigen target is currently unknown. No base qualities exist here, and no much larger clone lies one base off it.

The library was prepared using the immunoSEQ multiplex PCR assay. The multiplex PCR relied on a mix of 60 forward primers for TCR Vbeta segments and 13 reverse primers for TCR Jbeta segments. The CDR3 region of rearranged TCR beta genes was amplified from genomic DNA by a multiplex PCR assay. On the Illumina HiSeq System, the amplified TCR beta libraries were sequenced as 87-base-pair reads. The original methods were these. A later analysis counted about 80 million unique TCR beta chains across the approximately 700 repertoires, and roughly 9.9 million of these chains were shared by at least two donors. Raw reads were error-corrected and collapsed into unique sequences by a nearest-neighbor algorithm in which closely related sequences were merged to remove PCR and sequencing errors. To assign V, D and J gene segments, CDR3 sequences were aligned to IMGT reference sequences. For a sequence to be retained, at least a six-nucleotide match to both a V gene segment and a J gene segment was required. A rearrangement was called productive if the CDR3 had no stop codons and remained in frame with V and J, and every other rearrangement was called non-productive. Following IMGT convention, CDR3 was defined as the stretch from the second conserved V-encoded cysteine to the conserved J-encoded phenylalanine. Sequences without an unambiguous match to a single V gene segment were excluded from the earlier analysis of 450 to 650 of the donors. An earlier analysis of some 610 of the donors called V segments functional above 56.7% productive rearrangements and segregating when the between-donor standard deviation exceeded 5%. A statistical classification framework was developed to diagnose cytomegalovirus status using the catalog of TCR beta chain sequences. In a later analysis, TCR nucleotide sequences were compared against IMGT/GENE-DB human TR gene sequences so that V and J genes could be assigned. A later analysis assigned CDR3 sequences and most-parsimonious VDJ recombination scenarios with the TCRdist pipeline. In a later analysis, each TCR beta chain was defined by its CDR3 amino acid sequence together with its V-gene family, and reads lacking a unique V-gene family were excluded. A later analysis removed nearly 600 highly shared, low-generation-probability nucleotide sequences to deal with suspected cross-contamination and a sequencing artifact. In a later analysis, a clonal expansion index for each public chain was calculated from normalized within-repertoire ranks of inferred template counts. A later analysis computed generation probabilities with a VDJ recombination model fitted to out-of-frame rearrangements, and checked the results against IGoR. In a later analysis, TCR-TCR, TCR-HLA and TCR-CMV co-occurrence was scored with hypergeometric tests, and a repertoire-size bias correction was applied to TCR pairs. In a later analysis, false discovery rates were estimated by permuting HLA or CMV assignments 20 times. In a later analysis, co-occurring TCRs were grouped using DBSCAN, and TCRdist sequence similarity was added for clustering within HLA-allele-positive subsets. For co-occurrence clustering, repertoires with fewer than 30,000 or more than 120,000 public chains were excluded, along with a handful of repertoires with anomalous nucleotide sharing. Entries here come from immuneACCESS through TCRdb and include only in-frame sequences with V and J called. Some clones fail to appear in such tables; in the studies checked, an unresolved V gene covers under half of the shortfall, and the cause of the remainder is unknown. The DNA was the basis for D and trimming; V, J and clone size are from that table. The sample yields 95,000 to 150,000 clones; over 60% were counted once. The leading ten clones occupy nearly 8.5% of the sample.

Trimming at the junction amounts to 5 bases on V and 4 bases on J, and the germline ends lie 11 bases apart. CDR1 and CDR2, per the germline V gene, are MNHEY and SVGAGI. The CDR3 runs 13 residues from the cysteine to the phenylalanine. Kept here is only the CDR3 DNA, which spans 39 bases and is read in frame from base 1. The cohort comprised under 700 healthy bone marrow donors. At the time of sampling, every cohort member was nominally healthy, though immune exposures that went unrecorded were likely present. The donor was CMV seropositive and was included in the group of 250 to 300 seropositive cohort members. Every donor gave a peripheral blood sample, and the peripheral blood mononuclear cells from that sample were used for TCR beta sequencing. The Qiagen DNeasy Blood Extraction Kit was used to extract genomic DNA from the blood cell samples.

The receptor comes from a woman aged 40 to 50 in good health and CMV-seropositive. The receptor chain draws on TRBV6-5 and TRBJ1-1; a confident D gene designation cannot be given. Sequencing was performed on PBMCs. The bases are TGTGCCAGCAGTCCTTTCGGAGCCACTGAAGCTTTCTTT. It codes for CASSPFGATEAFF.